Shown below are 31 T cell receptor beta chains from a single sample sequenced in a study of preoperative IRX-2 immunotherapy in early breast cancer. Sequencing was performed with immunoSEQ multiplex PCR; in TCRdb, only in-frame clones are kept and a portion is missing. The sample yields over 60,000 clones, approximately 93% seen once. As for treatment: preoperative locoregional IRX-2 cytokine immunotherapy. The specimen was obtained from a patient treated with IRX-2 immunotherapy. Every receptor here comes from a human donor with breast cancer.

The rearrangement joins TRBV29-1 to TRBJ2-2, with D perhaps assigned TRBD1 or TRBD2 (6 bases each). CDR1 and CDR2 (germline): SQVTM, ANQGSEA. The V gene lost 1 base and the J gene lost 0 bases, with 12 bases spanning the gap. The CDR3 is 16 residues long. The CDR3 DNA reads as TGCAGCGTTGAAGCTGAGGGGGGTTCGAACACCGGGGAGCTGTTTTTT. Amino acid sequence: CSVEAEGGSNTGELFF.

This chain uses TRBV27 with TRBJ2-7; D is unresolved. The CDR3 has 12 residues. Germline lookup yields CDR1 MNHEY and CDR2 SMNVEV (reference sequence). V gave up 3 bases and J gave up 6 bases, with 9 bases separating them. In DNA form, the CDR3 reads TGTGCCAGCAGTTTGGGGTCGGGCGAGCAGTACTTC. It translates to CASSLGSGEQYF.

The chain has TRBV7-2 and TRBJ2-7; TRBD1 agrees at 7 bases. The germline CDR1 and CDR2 sequences are SGHTA and FQGNSA. The CDR3 is made up of 15 amino acids. V was clipped by 3 bases and J by 1 base; unmatched bases: 6. The CDR3 DNA reads TGTGCCAGCAGCTTCGGACAGGCCCTATCCTACGAGCAGTACTTC. It encodes CASSFGQALSYEQYF.

The genes are TRBV7-7 and TRBJ2-1, with D perhaps TRBD2 (5 bases). With 5 bases removed from V and 0 bases from J, the gap between germline ends came to 14 bases. In germline, CDR1 is SSHAT, CDR2 FNYEAQ (reference sequence). The CDR3 totals 16 residues. The CDR3 coding sequence is TGTGCCAGCAGCCCCTTAGCGCCAAGCTCCTACAATGAGCAGTTCTTC. It codes for CASSPLAPSSYNEQFF.

The chain has TRBV21-1 and TRBJ2-7; the table gives TRBD2 as D, unverified against the DNA. TRBV21-1 is classified as a pseudogene. CDR3 size: 19 residues. The CDR3 protein is CASSKSEGTPSGGAYEQYF. The CDR3, as DNA: TGTGCCAGCAGCAAATCTGAGGGAACCCCTAGCGGGGGGGCCTACGAGCAGTACTTC.

This chain joins TRBV5-6 and TRBJ1-2; 7 nucleotides match TRBD1. The junction had 8 bases not matched to a gene; V was cut back by 4 bases and J by 5 bases. The CDR3 is made up of 14 amino acids. Looked up from germline, CDR1 is SGHDT and CDR2 is YYEEEE. The CDR3 bases are TGTGCCAGCAGCGGTAGCACAGGGGCGTATGGCTACACCTTC. Translation: CASSGSTGAYGYTF.

The V gene is TRBV5-4, the J gene TRBJ2-2; 7 positions match TRBD2. CDR3 length: 18 amino acids. CDR1 and CDR2 from the germline V gene are SGHNT and YYREEE (reference sequence). Germline trimming cut 2 bases from V and 5 bases from J; bases unmatched to any gene: 15. The chain's CDR3 is CASSFLVGISGPTGELFF. The CDR3 nucleotides read TGTGCCAGCAGCTTTCTTGTCGGTATTAGCGGGCCTACCGGGGAGCTGTTTTTT.

The chain links TRBV27 to TRBJ1-6; TRBD1 is a possible D gene (6 bases). The germline V gene has CDR1 MNHEY and CDR2 SMNVEV (reference sequence). V lost 6 bases, J lost 8 bases, and 17 bases lay in between. The CDR3 extends over 15 amino acids. CDR3: CASSRTVRFDSPLHF. In DNA, the CDR3 is TGTGCCAGCAGCAGGACAGTCCGTTTTGATTCACCCCTCCACTTT.

The genes are TRBV7-9 and TRBJ1-2, with 10 bases identical to TRBD1. Per the germline V gene, CDR1 is SEHNR and CDR2 is FQNEAQ (reference sequence). Trimming removed 4 bases from V and 1 base from J; junction bases left unmatched: 9. CDR3 length: 17 amino acids. The CDR3 sequence is CASSWGGQGTFNYGYTF. The CDR3 nucleotides read TGTGCCAGCAGCTGGGGGGGACAGGGGACGTTTAACTATGGCTACACCTTC.

The rearrangement joins TRBV19 to TRBJ1-2; unclear D gene. From germline, CDR1 is LNHDA and CDR2 SQIVND (reference sequence). This CDR3 is 13 amino acids long. Trimming left V 9 bases short and J 4 bases short, with 15 bases between. CDR3 DNA: TGTGCCAGCACAGACGGAGTTCCCTATGGCTACACCTTC. It encodes CASTDGVPYGYTF.

The rearrangement joins TRBV5-4 to TRBJ1-1; D not certain. Germline V gene sequence: CDR1 SGHNT, CDR2 YYREEE (reference sequence). V shed 0 bases and J shed 11 bases, with 17 bases lying between them. CDR3 size: 14 residues. As DNA, the CDR3 is TGTGCCAGCAGCTTGGGGCCCTCGTGGGTTGTTGCTTTCTTT. This sequence encodes CASSLGPSWVVAFF.

The rearrangement uses TRBV5-1 and TRBJ2-1; D is perhaps TRBD2 (6 bases). Per germline, CDR1 SGHRS and CDR2 YFSETQ. Between the trimmed V and J ends, which lost 1 base and 4 bases, there was a span of 15 bases. This CDR3 has 16 residues. DNA for the CDR3: TGCGCCAGCAGCTTGTTTGGGAGGTCGAATTACAATGAGCAGTTCTTC. Amino acids: CASSLFGRSNYNEQFF.

About this clone: This specimen includes other DNA sequences encoding the same CDR3. The chain has TRBV30 and TRBJ2-1; 7 bases map to TRBD2. This CDR3 comprises 15 residues. Trimming cost V 8 bases and J 8 bases; bases outside gene matches: 18. Per the germline V gene, CDR1 is GTSNPN and CDR2 is SVGIG (reference sequence). The CDR3 spells CAGTEGLAGVDEQFF. For the CDR3, the DNA is TGTGCCGGGACCGAGGGACTGGCGGGAGTCGATGAGCAGTTCTTC.

The V gene is TRBV9, the J gene TRBJ2-1; TRBD2 aligns across 8 bases. The CDR3 is made up of 13 amino acids. The V gene end was trimmed by 3 bases and the J gene end by 15 bases; junction bases not matched to a gene: 11. Germline-derived CDR1 and CDR2 are SGDLS and YYNGEE. CDR3 sequence (DNA): TGTGCCAGCAGCGCCGTTCCGGGGGGGGAGTTGTTCTTC. Protein: CASSAVPGGELFF.

As to this clone: Other DNA sequences in the sample encode the same CDR3. The rearrangement joins TRBV5-4 to TRBJ2-3; D is undetermined. The CDR3 totals 12 residues. Germline-derived CDR1 and CDR2 are SGHNT and YYREEE (reference sequence). V was clipped by 0 bases and J by 5 bases, with 4 bases between them. The DNA of the CDR3 is TGTGCCAGCAGCTTGGGCCGAGATACGCAGTATTTT. Translated: CASSLGRDTQYF.

The rearrangement links TRBV5-1 to TRBJ2-3; D tentatively fits TRBD1 or TRBD2 (5 bases each). Germline CDR1 is SGHRS and CDR2 is YFSETQ. V gave up 4 bases and J gave up 1 base, with 16 bases separating them. The CDR3 is 16 residues long. Written as DNA, the CDR3 is TGCGCCAGCAGCCAGACCCCCGGGGCTGGCACAGATACGCAGTATTTT. This sequence encodes CASSQTPGAGTDTQYF.

The chain employs TRBV28 and TRBJ2-1; no firm D call. Germline lookup yields CDR1 MDHEN and CDR2 SYDVKM. This CDR3 comprises 13 residues. Trimming left V 8 bases short and J 3 bases short, with 11 bases between. For the CDR3, the DNA is TGTGCCAGCGTGGTGTCCGGCTACAATGAGCAGTTCTTC. Its translation: CASVVSGYNEQFF.

This chain links TRBV28 with TRBJ2-2, with D possibly TRBD2 on 6 matching bases. This CDR3 region has 15 residues. V was pared by 7 bases and J by 5 bases, with 17 bases between. Germline lookup yields CDR1 MDHEN and CDR2 SYDVKM. The CDR3 DNA reads as TGTGCCAGCACCTCACTCTCTGGGGGGACCGGGGAGCTGTTTTTT. This gives the protein CASTSLSGGTGELFF.

This clone was recorded only once. The chain recombines TRBV10-3 with TRBJ1-6; tentatively, D is TRBD1 (6 bases). Germline CDR1 ENHRY, CDR2 SYGVKD. CDR3 length: 13 amino acids. V was shortened by 3 bases and J by 10 bases, with 10 bases between the two germline ends. The CDR3 loop is CAISDGGGSPLHF. DNA for the CDR3: TGTGCCATCAGTGATGGGGGCGGGTCACCCCTCCACTTT.

This chain uses TRBV28 with TRBJ2-3; D may be TRBD1 (7 bases). V dropped 8 bases and J dropped 8 bases, with 20 bases sitting between them. Germline V gives CDR1 MDHEN, CDR2 SYDVKM. This CDR3 spans 14 amino acids. CDR3: CASFEGARDVTQYF. The CDR3 DNA sequence: TGTGCCAGCTTCGAGGGGGCGCGGGACGTTACGCAGTATTTT.

This chain uses TRBV25-1 with TRBJ2-2, with 10 bases lining up with TRBD1. The CDR3 has 14 amino acids. Germline loops: CDR1 MGHDK, CDR2 SYGVNS. The trim removed 4 bases at V and 7 bases at J, leaving 3 bases unmatched. The CDR3 loop is CASSGQGARGELFF. For the CDR3, the DNA is TGTGCCAGCAGTGGACAGGGGGCGCGCGGGGAGCTGTTTTTT.

The chain links TRBV18 to TRBJ1-2, with TRBD1 identical over 7 bases. This CDR3 contains 13 residues. Germline V gene lookup returns CDR1 KGHSH and CDR2 LQKENI. The ends lost 4 bases at V and 7 bases at J; junction bases unmatched: 6. The CDR3 nucleotides are TGTGCCAGCTCACTAGACAGGGCTGCTGGCTACACCTTC. It codes for CASSLDRAAGYTF.

The CDR3 DNA reads as TGTGCCAGCAGCCCCCACGGGGGACTCCTCACCTACGAGCAGTACTTC. Amino acid sequence: CASSPHGGLLTYEQYF. This chain links TRBV9 with TRBJ2-7; D might be TRBD2 (6 bases). Germline CDR1 and CDR2: SGDLS and YYNGEE. V lost 4 bases to trimming and J lost 2 bases, with 19 bases between them. The CDR3 has 16 residues.

The chain has TRBV18 and TRBJ2-2; D may correspond to TRBD1 or TRBD2 (5 bases each). CDR3 length equals 15 residues. Trimming took 3 bases from V and 5 from J, leaving 13 bases between them. Germline lookup yields CDR1 KGHSH and CDR2 LQKENI. The CDR3 DNA reads as TGTGCCAGCTCACCGGTCGGGGACGGAACCGGGGAGCTGTTTTTT. It is translated as CASSPVGDGTGELFF.

The chain couples TRBV28 to TRBJ2-7, with 7 nucleotides matching TRBD1. Trimming cost V 6 bases and J 3 bases; bases outside gene matches: 8. The germline CDR1 and CDR2 sequences are MDHEN and SYDVKM. The CDR3 covers 14 residues. The chain's CDR3 is CASRSTGEVYEQYF. DNA for the CDR3: TGTGCCAGCAGATCAACAGGGGAAGTCTACGAGCAGTACTTC.

The V and J genes are TRBV19 and TRBJ2-7; 9 bases align to TRBD2. Germline CDR1 is LNHDA and CDR2 is SQIVND (reference sequence). The CDR3 is 17 amino acids. V was clipped by 2 bases and J by 2 bases; unmatched bases: 10. The CDR3 here is CASSITLLAGSAYEQYF. In DNA, the CDR3 is TGTGCCAGTAGTATAACCCTACTAGCGGGCTCTGCCTACGAGCAGTACTTC. Variable domain in full (rest from reference TRBV19 and TRBJ2-7): DGGITQSPKYLFRKEGQNVTLSCEQNLNHDAMYWYRQDPGQGLRLIYYSQIVNDFQKGDIAEGYSVSREKKESFPLTVTSAQKNPTAFYLCASSITLLAGSAYEQYFGPGTRLTVT.

The chain has TRBV2 and TRBJ1-4; maybe TRBD1 (6 bases). V lost 7 bases and J 6 bases, leaving 15 bases between the germline ends. This CDR3 region has 14 residues. Germline CDR1 SNHLY, CDR2 FYNNEI. CDR3: CASTVMGADEKLFF. CDR3 nucleotide sequence: TGTGCCAGCACAGTTATGGGGGCTGATGAAAAACTGTTTTTT.

The chain is built from TRBV10-3 and TRBJ2-3; D is possibly TRBD2 (6 bases). Germline CDR1 reads ENHRY; CDR2 reads SYGVKD. The CDR3 consists of 16 residues. V shed 4 bases and J shed 6 bases, with 20 bases lying between them. CDR3 residues: CAISGLGTGVVDTQYF. CDR3 nucleotides: TGTGCCATCAGTGGGCTCGGGACTGGAGTGGTGGATACGCAGTATTTT.

V gene TRBV7-6 combines with J gene TRBJ1-6; D possibly corresponds to TRBD1 (5 bases). Between the trimmed V and J ends, which lost 2 bases and 10 bases, there was a span of 18 bases. The CDR3 is 16 amino acids. Germline-derived CDR1 and CDR2 are SGHVS and FNYEAQ. As DNA, the CDR3 is TGTGCCAGCAGCTTATCCCCCCCGAGGGGCGGCTCACCCCTCCACTTT. As protein: CASSLSPPRGGSPLHF.

The V and J genes are TRBV19 and TRBJ2-3; TRBD2 is a possible D gene (6 bases). Per germline, CDR1 LNHDA and CDR2 SQIVND (reference sequence). CDR3 length equals 15 residues. Trimming stripped 4 bases from V and 0 bases from J, with 11 bases between. The CDR3: CASSTGDHSTDTQYF. In DNA form, the CDR3 reads TGTGCCAGTAGTACGGGGGACCATAGCACAGATACGCAGTATTTT.

The chain has TRBV7-9 and TRBJ2-5, with 8 positions matching TRBD2. The DNA end is a closer match to TRBJ2-7, so the J assignment may be wrong. The germline CDR1 and CDR2 sequences are SEHNR and FQNEAQ (reference sequence). This CDR3 spans 15 amino acids. CDR3 bases: TGTGCCAGCAGCTTTGACGGGGGGGCCCCCTACGAGCAGTACTTC. This sequence encodes CASSFDGGAPYEQYF.